A single sample gave rise to the 31 T cell receptor beta chains below, sequenced in a study of vaccination and CD4 T cells after COVID-19. From the PCR reads, TCRdb called clonotypes with MiXCR, one entry per CDR3 protein. The profile shows approximately 17,000 distinct CDR3 sequences, 60% to 75% of them singletons. Sequencing was performed on CD4+ T cells from blood, taken after SARS-CoV-2 vaccination. The receptors here all came from a human donor who had recovered from COVID-19.

CDR3 region: CASSLARNSPLHF. The CDR3 coding sequence is TGTGCCAGCAGCTTAGCGAGGAATTCACCCCTCCACTTT. V gene TRBV7-9 combines with J gene TRBJ1-6; no reliable D call. The germline V gene encodes CDR1 SEHNR and CDR2 FQNEAQ (reference sequence). The germline V and J ends were trimmed by 0 bases and 7 bases, with 4 bases remaining between them. The CDR3 extends over 13 amino acids.

The chain combines TRBV7-3 with TRBJ2-5; 10 bases align to TRBD2. The CDR3 length is 15 residues. CDR1 SGHTA and CDR2 FQGTGA come from the germline V gene. Trimming at V came to 3 bases and at J to 5 bases, leaving 6 bases not matched to a gene. CDR3 sequence reads: CASSFSGRAGETQYF. DNA of the CDR3: TGTGCCAGCAGCTTCAGCGGGAGGGCCGGTGAGACCCAGTACTTC. Full variable domain (remainder filled in from reference TRBV7-3 and TRBJ2-5): GAGVSQTPSNKVTEKGKYVELRCDPISGHTALYWYRQSLGQGPEFLIYFQGTGAADDSGLPNDRFFAVRPEGSVSTLKIQRTERGDSAVYLCASSFSGRAGETQYFGPGTRLLVL.

The rearrangement links TRBV5-4 to TRBJ1-6, with 10 bases aligning to TRBD1. This CDR3 has 14 amino acids. Per germline, CDR1 SGHNT and CDR2 YYREEE (reference sequence). V dropped 3 bases and J dropped 9; count of bases not matched to a gene: 3. The CDR3 coding sequence is TGTGCCAGCAGCTCGACAGGGGGCGGTTCACCCCTCCACTTT. Its protein is CASSSTGGGSPLHF.

The V and J genes are TRBV27 and TRBJ2-2; perhaps D is TRBD1 or TRBD2 (5 bases each). The germline V gene has CDR1 MNHEY and CDR2 SMNVEV (reference sequence). With 6 bases removed from V and 2 bases from J, the gap between germline ends came to 22 bases. The CDR3 totals 18 residues. The CDR3 DNA reads TGTGCCAGCAGCCCCACCCCTCCCGGGACGAGAAACACCGGGGAGCTGTTTTTT. Translated: CASSPTPPGTRNTGELFF.

This chain joins TRBV15 and TRBJ2-1, with TRBD2 as a possible D gene (6 bases). The V end lost 5 bases, the J end lost 0 bases, and 11 bases lay between the germline ends. Germline V gives CDR1 LNHNV, CDR2 YYDKDF (reference sequence). The CDR3 spans 15 residues. CDR3 in amino acids: CATSGRRISYNEQFF. In DNA, the CDR3 is TGTGCCACCAGCGGGAGGAGGATCTCCTACAATGAGCAGTTCTTC.

The chain employs TRBV7-2 and TRBJ2-5, with TRBD1 identical over 9 bases. Germline values: CDR1 SGHTA, CDR2 FQGNSA. Unmatched junction bases numbered 3, after V lost 1 base and J lost 6 bases. The CDR3 length is 14 residues. CDR3 sequence: CASSLEQGAKTQYF. The CDR3 bases are TGTGCCAGCAGCTTAGAACAGGGGGCGAAGACCCAGTACTTC. The variable domain in full, completed from reference TRBV7-2 and TRBJ2-5, reads GAGVSQSPSNKVTEKGKDVELRCDPISGHTALYWYRQSLGQGLEFLIYFQGNSAPDKSGLPSDRFSAERTGGSVSTLTIQRTQQEDSAVYLCASSLEQGAKTQYFGPGTRLLVL.

In this sample, this clonotype turned up a few times. The gene calls are TRBV20-1 and TRBJ1-2, with TRBD1 identical over 7 bases. With 4 bases clipped from V and 4 bases from J, the junction kept 6 bases outside the gene matches. Germline V gene data show CDR1 as DFQATT and CDR2 as SNEGSKA (reference sequence). This CDR3 is 13 amino acids long. The CDR3 spells CSANLGQVYGYTF. The CDR3 DNA is TGCAGTGCTAACCTTGGACAGGTCTATGGCTACACCTTC.

The V and J genes are TRBV2 and TRBJ2-1, with 12 bases aligning to TRBD2. Germline CDR1 SNHLY, CDR2 FYNNEI. The CDR3 is made up of 14 amino acids. J lost 6 bases, V lost 6 bases, and 3 bases had no gene match. The CDR3 DNA is TGTGCCAGCAGCACTAGCGGGAGGCCCAATGAGCAGTTCTTC. Encoded protein: CASSTSGRPNEQFF.

The chain is built from TRBV7-9 and TRBJ2-1; D not certain. Germline CDR1 and CDR2: SEHNR and FQNEAQ (reference sequence). V was trimmed by 4 bases and J by 5 bases, leaving 3 bases between them. This CDR3 is built from 11 residues. The CDR3 nucleotides are TGTGCCAGCAGCTACGACAATGAGCAGTTCTTC. Protein product: CASSYDNEQFF. Variable domain in full (rest from reference TRBV7-9 and TRBJ2-1): DTGVSQNPRHKITKRGQNVTFRCDPISEHNRLYWYRQTLGQGPEFLTYFQNEAQLEKSRLLSDRFSAERPKGSFSTLEIQRTEQGDSAMYLCASSYDNEQFFGPGTRLTVL.

This clonotype was seen once. The J gene is TRBJ2-2, the V gene TRBV7-8; 12 nucleotides align to TRBD2. This CDR3 has 15 amino acids. V was pared by 6 bases and J by 5 bases, with 4 bases of the junction left unmatched. Germline V lookup: CDR1 SGHVS, CDR2 FQNEAQ. For the CDR3, the DNA is TGTGCCAGCAGTCCTAGCGGGAGGGCGACCGGGGAGCTGTTTTTT. The encoded protein is CASSPSGRATGELFF.

This chain links TRBV6-2 or TRBV6-3 with TRBJ2-3; D is ambiguous. CDR1 is MNHEY and CDR2 is SVGEGT in the germline V gene. Trimming cost V 6 bases and J 5 bases, with 6 bases left between them. The CDR3 is made up of 11 amino acids. In DNA, the CDR3 is TGTGCCAGCAGCAAACAAGATACGCAGTATTTT. Amino acids: CASSKQDTQYF.

This clonotype was detected a few times. The gene calls are TRBV4-1 and TRBJ2-5; 8 positions agree with TRBD1. Per the germline V gene, CDR1 is MGHRA and CDR2 is YSYEKL. J was trimmed by 1 base and V by 3 bases; bases with no gene match: 4. CDR3 length: 15 residues. CDR3 protein: CASSQDGQGQETQYF. The CDR3 nucleotides read TGCGCCAGCAGCCAGGACGGACAGGGCCAAGAGACCCAGTACTTC.

V gene TRBV20-1 combines with J gene TRBJ2-7; D uncertain. V lost 0 bases and J lost 9, with 15 bases in between. Germline V lookup: CDR1 DFQATT, CDR2 SNEGSKA (reference sequence). The CDR3 runs 13 residues. The CDR3 DNA follows: TGCAGTGCTAGAGAGGCACCCCCGATCGGGCAGTACTTC. This sequence encodes CSAREAPPIGQYF.

CDR3 protein: CATSRGGGRLNTGELFF. DNA for the CDR3: TGTGCCACCAGCAGAGGCGGCGGTCGGTTGAACACCGGGGAGCTGTTTTTT. The gene calls are TRBV15 and TRBJ2-2, with D unclear. Trimming removed 1 base at V and 1 base at J, with 13 bases between. Germline V gives CDR1 LNHNV, CDR2 YYDKDF (reference sequence). The CDR3 runs to 17 residues.

Concerning this clonotype itself: An end of the junction differs from the germline gene, which may be a read error. The rearrangement links TRBV20-1 to TRBJ2-5; D gene ambiguous. Germline CDR1 reads DFQATT; CDR2 reads SNEGSKA (reference sequence). This CDR3 spans 14 amino acids. CDR3 residues: CSARLGQDQETQCF. In nucleotides, the CDR3 is TGCAGTGCTAGATTAGGGCAGGACCAAGAGACCCAGTGCTTC.

The chain carries TRBV30 and TRBJ1-5, with no clear D. The CDR3 covers 14 residues. CDR1 and CDR2 from the germline V gene are GTSNPN and SVGIG (reference sequence). V shed 2 bases and J shed 0 bases, with 8 bases lying between them. The CDR3 protein is CAWSRTASNQPQHF. The DNA for the CDR3 is TGTGCCTGGAGTAGGACGGCTAGCAATCAGCCCCAGCATTTT. The entire variable domain, with the rest obtained from reference TRBV30 and TRBJ1-5, is as follows: SQTIHQWPATLVQPVGSPLSLECTVEGTSNPNLYWYRQAAGRGLQLLFYSVGIGQISSEVPQNLSASRPQDRQFILSSKKLLLSDSGFYLCAWSRTASNQPQHFGDGTRLSIL.

The gene calls are TRBV4-3 and TRBJ2-3; no clear D. This CDR3 is 17 amino acids long. The germline CDR1 and CDR2 sequences are LGHNA and YSLEER. V gave up 3 bases and J gave up 0 bases, with 16 bases separating them. CDR3 amino acids: CASSQSAGFSSTDTQYF. In nucleotides, the CDR3 is TGCGCCAGCAGCCAGAGCGCCGGCTTCAGTAGCACAGATACGCAGTATTTT.

The chain uses TRBV20-1 and TRBJ2-6; D call uncertain. The CDR3 sequence is 14 residues long. The V end was cut by 3 bases, the J end by 0 bases, with 6 bases between. Germline CDR1 is DFQATT and CDR2 is SNEGSKA (reference sequence). The CDR3 region has the DNA TGCAGTGCTAGTTACACCTCTGGGGCCAACGTCCTGACTTTC. Its protein is CSASYTSGANVLTF.

The V call is TRBV14, the J call TRBJ2-7; the match to TRBD1 covers 7 bases. The CDR3 spans 15 residues. V trimming: 2 bases; J trimming: 4 bases; junction bases outside the gene matches: 8. Germline CDR1 reads SGHDN; CDR2 reads FVKESK. The CDR3 DNA follows: TGTGCCAGCAGCCAATCAACAGGGGAGCCTTACGAGCAGTACTTC. The encoded protein is CASSQSTGEPYEQYF.

This sequence joins TRBV19 and TRBJ2-3; 12 bases agree with TRBD2. Per the germline V gene, CDR1 is LNHDA and CDR2 is SQIVND (reference sequence). The CDR3 is 16 amino acids. V lost 6 bases and J lost 4; bases outside the gene matches: 8. CDR3 sequence reads: CASRRTSGRLSDTQYF. As DNA, the CDR3 is TGTGCCAGTAGGCGTACTAGCGGGAGGCTTTCAGATACGCAGTATTTT. The entire variable domain, with the rest obtained from reference TRBV19 and TRBJ2-3, is as follows: DGGITQSPKYLFRKEGQNVTLSCEQNLNHDAMYWYRQDPGQGLRLIYYSQIVNDFQKGDIAEGYSVSREKKESFPLTVTSAQKNPTAFYLCASRRTSGRLSDTQYFGPGTRLTVL.

This clonotype has just one count. CDR3 residues: CASRVETGRKDTEAFF. The CDR3 region has the DNA TGTGCCAGCAGAGTGGAAACGGGGCGCAAAGACACTGAAGCTTTCTTT. The chain carries TRBV6-4 and TRBJ1-1; D perhaps matches TRBD1 (5 bases). The CDR3 spans 16 residues. Germline loops: CDR1 MRHNA, CDR2 SNTAGT. V gave up 6 bases and J gave up 3 bases, with 20 bases separating them.

V usage is TRBV24-1 and J usage is TRBJ1-1; D is unresolved. The CDR3 is 14 residues long. The V gene lost 4 bases and the J gene lost 1 base, with 9 bases spanning the gap. Germline CDR1 KGHDR, CDR2 SFDVKD. The CDR3 region is CATSDLTENTEAFF. The CDR3, as DNA: TGTGCCACCAGTGACCTGACCGAGAACACTGAAGCTTTCTTT.

The CDR3 is CASSYSMGTVREQYF. The CDR3 DNA follows: TGTGCCAGCAGTTACTCTATGGGGACTGTCCGGGAGCAGTACTTC. The chain uses TRBV6-5 and TRBJ2-7; possible D gene TRBD2, 6 bases. From germline, CDR1 is MNHEY and CDR2 SVGAGI. The CDR3 contains 15 residues. Trimming took off 0 bases at V and 7 bases at J, with 16 bases between the two ends.

The chain combines TRBV5-1 with TRBJ1-6; a possible D gene is TRBD1 (5 bases). There are 17 residues in the CDR3. Deletions cut 4 bases from V and 5 bases from J, with 19 bases between. The germline CDR1 and CDR2 sequences are SGHRS and YFSETQ. CDR3 in DNA: TGCGCCAGCAGCCGAAACGACTCCCCGGGGGATAATTCACCCCTCCACTTT. Its protein product is CASSRNDSPGDNSPLHF.

The chain employs TRBV30 and TRBJ1-5, with D uncertain. Trimming pared 1 base from V and 10 bases from J, leaving 17 bases between. The length of the CDR3 is 14 residues. Germline-derived CDR1 and CDR2 are GTSNPN and SVGIG (reference sequence). CDR3 in DNA: TGTGCCTGGAGTGACTGGACGGGGTGGGATCCCCAGCATTTT. This codes for CAWSDWTGWDPQHF.

The chain uses TRBV27 and TRBJ2-5; unclear D gene. There are 13 residues in the CDR3. CDR1 is MNHEY, CDR2 SMNVEV, per germline (reference sequence). Deletions cut 2 bases from V and 5 bases from J, with 9 bases between. CDR3 sequence: CASSLMERETQYF. CDR3 nucleotides: TGTGCCAGCAGTTTAATGGAAAGGGAGACCCAGTACTTC.

This clonotype was seen a few times. This sequence joins TRBV2 and TRBJ2-2; 8 bases fit TRBD2. J was trimmed by 7 bases and V by 4 bases; bases with no gene match: 8. The CDR3 is 15 amino acids. The germline CDR1 and CDR2 sequences are SNHLY and FYNNEI. CDR3 region: CASSVGLAGDGELFF. The CDR3 nucleotides are TGTGCCAGCAGTGTAGGGCTAGCGGGCGACGGGGAGCTGTTTTTT. The entire variable domain, with the rest obtained from reference TRBV2 and TRBJ2-2, is as follows: EPEVTQTPSHQVTQMGQEVILRCVPISNHLYFYWYRQILGQKVEFLVSFYNNEISEKSEIFDDQFSVERPDGSNFTLKIRSTKLEDSAMYFCASSVGLAGDGELFFGEGSRLTVL.

This clonotype occurred a few times. The V call is TRBV24-1, the J call TRBJ2-3, with TRBD1 matching over 9 bases. The CDR3 is 16 residues long. The junction had 6 bases not matched to a gene; V was cut back by 3 bases and J by 3 bases. The germline V gene has CDR1 KGHDR and CDR2 SFDVKD. The CDR3 sequence is CATSDPGTGRTDTQYF. DNA of the CDR3: TGTGCCACCAGTGATCCTGGGACAGGGCGAACAGATACGCAGTATTTT.

V gene TRBV6-1 combines with J gene TRBJ1-2; the D gene is possibly TRBD1 (5 bases). This CDR3 region has 12 residues. V lost 8 bases and J 4 bases, leaving 11 bases between the germline ends. The germline gives CDR1 MNHNS, CDR2 SASEGT. The CDR3 protein is CASQRGTYGYTF. In DNA form, the CDR3 reads TGTGCCAGCCAGAGAGGGACCTATGGCTACACCTTC.

The chain couples TRBV20-1 to TRBJ2-5, with TRBD2 identical over 12 bases. Germline values: CDR1 DFQATT, CDR2 SNEGSKA (reference sequence). V shed 5 bases and J 2 bases; nucleotides not matched to a gene: 3. The CDR3 length is 14 residues. CDR3 protein: CSAHLAGGQETQYF. The CDR3 DNA sequence: TGCAGTGCTCATCTAGCGGGAGGGCAAGAGACCCAGTACTTC.

This clonotype was counted only a few times. The chain couples TRBV6-5 to TRBJ2-5; D not resolved. V was pared by 2 bases and J by 2 bases, with 6 bases between. Germline values: CDR1 MNHEY, CDR2 SVGAGI. This CDR3 comprises 13 residues. The CDR3 DNA reads as TGTGCCAGCAGTTACCAGAAGCAAGAGACCCAGTACTTC. Translated, it gives CASSYQKQETQYF.